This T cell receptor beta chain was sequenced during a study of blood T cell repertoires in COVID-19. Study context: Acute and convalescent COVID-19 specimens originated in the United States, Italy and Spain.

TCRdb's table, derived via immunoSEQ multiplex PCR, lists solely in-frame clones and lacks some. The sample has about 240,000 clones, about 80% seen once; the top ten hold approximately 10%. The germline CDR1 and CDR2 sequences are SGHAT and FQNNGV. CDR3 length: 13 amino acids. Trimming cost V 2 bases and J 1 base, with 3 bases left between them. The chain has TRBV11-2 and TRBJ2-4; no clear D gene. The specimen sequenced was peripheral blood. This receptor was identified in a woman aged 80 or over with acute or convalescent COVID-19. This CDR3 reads CASSLSAKNIQYF. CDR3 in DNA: TGTGCCAGCAGCTTAAGCGCCAAAAACATTCAGTACTTC.